A single sample is the source of the 8 T cell receptor beta chains below, sequenced in a study of identical twins. TCRdb reprocessed the 5' RACE reads via MiXCR and lists one record per CDR3 protein. The table has approximately 680,000 distinct CDR3 sequences, 7.1% seen once. This sample also appeared in a second study, on yellow fever vaccine responses in identical twins.

The sequenced sample was PBMCs. All receptors come from a woman aged 18-30 years in good health.

This chain connects TRBV5-6 to TRBJ2-1; D perhaps matches TRBD2 (6 bases). This CDR3 has 16 amino acids. V lost 0 bases and J lost 2, with 12 bases in between. Germline CDR1 reads SGHDT; CDR2 reads YYEEEE. This CDR3 reads CASSLETSPTYNEQFF. The CDR3, as DNA: TGTGCCAGCAGCTTGGAAACTAGCCCTACCTACAATGAGCAGTTCTTC.

The genes are TRBV7-3 and TRBJ2-3; 7 nucleotides agree with TRBD2. Trimming removed 1 base from V and 0 bases from J; junction bases left unmatched: 4. CDR1 SGHTA and CDR2 FQGTGA come from the germline V gene. This CDR3 has 16 amino acids. This CDR3 is CASSLMSGGSTDTQYF. CDR3 DNA sequence: TGTGCCAGCAGCTTAATGTCGGGAGGTAGCACAGATACGCAGTATTTT. Full variable domain (outside the CDR3, taken from reference TRBV7-3 and TRBJ2-3): GAGVSQTPSNKVTEKGKYVELRCDPISGHTALYWYRQSLGQGPEFLIYFQGTGAADDSGLPNDRFFAVRPEGSVSTLKIQRTERGDSAVYLCASSLMSGGSTDTQYFGPGTRLTVL.

There are a few counts of this clonotype. The junction departs from germline at one end; a sequencing error may be responsible. This chain uses TRBV3-1 with TRBJ2-3; D unclear. The CDR3 loop spans 11 amino acids. The germline V gene encodes CDR1 LGHDT and CDR2 YNNKEL (reference sequence). The CDR3 nucleotides read TGTGCCAGCAGCCAAGGGCCGGCCGTCTCCTTT. Its protein product is CASSQGPAVSF.

This clonotype has more than one count but fewer than ten. The chain combines TRBV2 with TRBJ1-6; 7 nucleotides agree with TRBD1. Trimming at V came to 1 base and at J to 10 bases, leaving 7 bases not matched to a gene. Germline V gene data show CDR1 as SNHLY and CDR2 as FYNNEI. This CDR3 spans 15 amino acids. The DNA of the CDR3 is TGTGCCAGCAGTGAAGAAGGGACAGCTAGCTCACCCCTCCACTTT. The encoded protein is CASSEEGTASSPLHF.

The sample holds a few counts of this clonotype. This chain links TRBV12-3 or TRBV12-4 with TRBJ1-5; no reliable D call. The CDR3 contains 15 residues. V was shortened by 1 base and J by 3 bases, with 10 bases between the two germline ends. CDR3 sequence (DNA): TGTGCCAGCAGTTTAGACTGGGCAGTCAATCAGCCCCAGCATTTT. Translation: CASSLDWAVNQPQHF.

At least ten counts were recorded for this clonotype. The V call is TRBV5-1, the J call TRBJ2-1; 12 bases fit TRBD2. The V and J ends lost 0 bases and 4 bases, in that order; junction bases with no gene match: 5. Germline values: CDR1 SGHRS, CDR2 YFSETQ. CDR3 size: 17 residues. CDR3 loop: CASSLGPSGGAYNEQFF. DNA for the CDR3: TGCGCCAGCAGCTTGGGCCCTAGCGGGGGGGCTTACAATGAGCAGTTCTTC.

This rearrangement joins TRBV7-8 to TRBJ2-3, with a tentative D call TRBD2 (6 bases). Trimming removed 4 bases from V and 0 bases from J, with 14 bases in between. The CDR3 extends over 16 amino acids. Germline loops: CDR1 SGHVS, CDR2 FQNEAQ. CDR3 residues: CASSSHSGESTDTQYF. CDR3 DNA: TGTGCCAGCAGCTCCCATAGCGGAGAGAGCACAGATACGCAGTATTTT.

Written as DNA, the CDR3 is TGTGCCAGCAGCGGGGGACTAGCTCATAATGAGCAGTTCTTC. Translated: CASSGGLAHNEQFF. The rearrangement links TRBV5-5 to TRBJ2-1, with 9 bases identical to TRBD2. Germline V lookup: CDR1 SGHKS, CDR2 YYEKEE (reference sequence). J lost 7 bases, V lost 4 bases, and 6 bases had no gene match. The CDR3 is 14 amino acids. Full variable domain (remainder filled in from reference TRBV5-5 and TRBJ2-1): DAGVTQSPTHLIKTRGQQVTLRCSPISGHKSVSWYQQVLGQGPQFIFQYYEKEERGRGNFPDRFSARQFPNYSSELNVNALLLGDSALYLCASSGGLAHNEQFFGPGTRLTVL.